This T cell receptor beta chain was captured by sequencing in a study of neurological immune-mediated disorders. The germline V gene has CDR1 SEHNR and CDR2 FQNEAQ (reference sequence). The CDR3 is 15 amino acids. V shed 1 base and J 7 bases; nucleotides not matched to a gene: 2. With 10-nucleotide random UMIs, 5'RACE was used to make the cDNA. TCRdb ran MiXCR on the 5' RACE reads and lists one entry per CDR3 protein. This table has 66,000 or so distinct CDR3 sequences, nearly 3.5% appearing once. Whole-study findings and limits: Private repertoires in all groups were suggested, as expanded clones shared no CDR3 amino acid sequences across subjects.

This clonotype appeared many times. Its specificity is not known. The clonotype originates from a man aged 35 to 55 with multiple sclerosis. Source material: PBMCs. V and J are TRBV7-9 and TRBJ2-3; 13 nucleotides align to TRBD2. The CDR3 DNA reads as TGTGCCAGCAGCTTAGGACTAGCGGGGGGCCATACGCAGTATTTT. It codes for CASSLGLAGGHTQYF.